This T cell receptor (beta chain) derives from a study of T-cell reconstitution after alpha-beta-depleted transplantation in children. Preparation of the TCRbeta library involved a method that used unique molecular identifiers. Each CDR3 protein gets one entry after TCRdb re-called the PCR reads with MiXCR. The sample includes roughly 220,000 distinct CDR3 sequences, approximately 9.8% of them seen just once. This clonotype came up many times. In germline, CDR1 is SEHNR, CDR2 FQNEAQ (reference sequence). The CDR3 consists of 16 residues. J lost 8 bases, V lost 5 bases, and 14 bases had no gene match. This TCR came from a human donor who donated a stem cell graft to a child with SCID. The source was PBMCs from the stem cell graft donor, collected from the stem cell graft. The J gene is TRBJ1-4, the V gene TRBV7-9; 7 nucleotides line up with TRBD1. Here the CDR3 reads CASSLPPTGSKEKLFF. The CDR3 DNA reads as TGTGCCAGCAGCCTCCCTCCGACAGGGTCGAAAGAAAAACTGTTTTTT.